This passage covers 11 T cell receptor beta chains from one sample sequenced in a study of shared clonotypes between healthy human individuals. Produced via immunoSEQ multiplex PCR; TCRdb's table is partial and in-frame only. The sample holds hundreds of thousands of clones, roughly 72% seen once. The sequenced material came from memory CD4+ T cells sorted from blood. Subset denoted: CD45RA-negative fraction. Receptor source: a woman in her thirties in good health.

The chain carries TRBV19 and TRBJ2-5; the D is unclear. CDR1 and CDR2 from the germline V gene are LNHDA and SQIVND (reference sequence). The CDR3 is 17 amino acids. Trimming pared 3 bases from V and 7 bases from J, leaving 24 bases between. The CDR3 coding sequence is TGTGCCAGTAGTATGGACGGACGGTCTGTCGACGGAGTGACCCAGTACTTC. This codes for CASSMDGRSVDGVTQYF.

The genes are TRBV18 and TRBJ2-7; the D gene could be TRBD1 or TRBD2 (5 bases each). The CDR3 covers 14 residues. V dropped 4 bases and J dropped 5 bases, with 15 bases sitting between them. Germline lookup yields CDR1 KGHSH and CDR2 LQKENI. The CDR3 nucleotides read TGTGCCAGCTCACAACGGGACCAAACCCACGAGCAGTACTTC. The encoded protein is CASSQRDQTHEQYF. The entire variable domain, with the rest obtained from reference TRBV18 and TRBJ2-7, is as follows: NAGVMQNPRHLVRRRGQEARLRCSPMKGHSHVYWYRQLPEEGLKFMVYLQKENIIDESGMPKERFSAEFPKEGPSILRIQQVVRGDSAAYFCASSQRDQTHEQYFGPGTRLTVT.

The chain links TRBV7-2 to TRBJ2-1, with 10 bases that match TRBD2. Trimming removed 6 bases from V and 3 bases from J; junction bases left unmatched: 5. The CDR3 is made up of 15 amino acids. The germline CDR1 and CDR2 sequences are SGHTA and FQGNSA. For the CDR3, the DNA is TGTGCCAGCAGTGAGAGCGGGAGGGACTACAATGAGCAGTTCTTC. Amino acids: CASSESGRDYNEQFF.

The genes are TRBV9 and TRBJ2-5; 11 bases align to TRBD2. The CDR3 has 16 amino acids. The germline CDR1 and CDR2 sequences are SGDLS and YYNGEE. V dropped 0 bases and J dropped 4; count of bases not matched to a gene: 5. Here the CDR3 reads CASSVASGRKGETQYF. Here the CDR3 DNA reads TGTGCCAGCAGCGTAGCTAGCGGGAGGAAAGGAGAGACCCAGTACTTC.

The J gene is TRBJ2-7, the V gene TRBV15; 7 bases fit TRBD1. The V gene's germline CDR1 is LNHNV and CDR2 YYDKDF (reference sequence). There are 15 residues in the CDR3. J lost 6 bases, V lost 0 bases, and 8 bases had no gene match. CDR3 residues: CATSRDTTGVSEQYF. The CDR3 nucleotides are TGTGCCACCAGCAGAGATACCACAGGGGTGAGCGAGCAGTACTTC.

The V and J genes are TRBV4-2 and TRBJ2-3; 7 bases fit TRBD2. The CDR3 has 18 residues. The junction had 13 bases not matched to a gene; V was cut back by 0 bases and J by 4 bases. The germline gives CDR1 LGHNA, CDR2 YNFKEQ. In DNA form, the CDR3 reads TGTGCCAGCAGCCAAGAGCTTCAGAAGCGGGGATGGGCAGATACGCAGTATTTT. It yields the protein CASSQELQKRGWADTQYF.

The J gene is TRBJ1-2, the V gene TRBV6-1; D is possibly TRBD1 (5 bases). Deletions cut 0 bases from V and 2 bases from J, with 13 bases between. Per germline, CDR1 MNHNS and CDR2 SASEGT. The CDR3 runs 16 residues. The CDR3 DNA reads as TGTGCCAGCAGTGAAGCTCTAGGGACGGACAACTATGGCTACACCTTC. Translated, it gives CASSEALGTDNYGYTF.

This rearrangement joins TRBV18 to TRBJ2-7; TRBD1 is a possible D gene (6 bases). Per germline, CDR1 KGHSH and CDR2 LQKENI. V was shortened by 2 bases and J by 2 bases, with 7 bases between the two germline ends. The CDR3 loop spans 13 amino acids. The CDR3 DNA is TGTGCCAGCTCACCAGGACAGCCCTACGAGCAGTACTTC. It codes for CASSPGQPYEQYF.

This clone was observed once. The V and J genes are TRBV6-1 and TRBJ2-1, with D uncertain. The V end lost 3 bases, the J end lost 6 bases, and 12 bases lay between the germline ends. Per germline, CDR1 MNHNS and CDR2 SASEGT. This CDR3 comprises 14 residues. This CDR3 reads CASSDQVGLNEQFF. CDR3 coding DNA: TGTGCCAGCAGTGACCAAGTAGGGCTCAATGAGCAGTTCTTC.

V and J are TRBV5-5 and TRBJ2-5; TRBD2 aligns across 7 bases. With V trimmed by 3 bases and J by 4 bases, 6 bases remained unmatched. The CDR3 is 14 amino acids. The germline V gene encodes CDR1 SGHKS and CDR2 YYEKEE (reference sequence). The CDR3 loop reads CASSSWAGAETQYF. The CDR3 nucleotides are TGTGCCAGCAGCTCCTGGGCGGGAGCAGAGACCCAGTACTTC.

This clone was observed a single time. This chain joins TRBV5-5 and TRBJ1-5; no firm D call. Per germline, CDR1 SGHKS and CDR2 YYEKEE (reference sequence). The CDR3 is made up of 14 amino acids. V was cut by 4 bases and J by 5 bases, with 13 bases left in between. The DNA for the CDR3 is TGTGCCAGCAGCCAAGATCGCCCCGATCAGCCCCAGCATTTT. It codes for CASSQDRPDQPQHF.